Listed here are 7 T cell receptor beta chains from one sample, sequenced in a study of cytomegalovirus exposure and HLA in healthy donors. PCR was performed using 60 Vbeta and 13 Jbeta primers. Some clones are missing from TCRdb's copy, which holds only in-frame ones; the method was immunoSEQ multiplex PCR. Altogether about 160,000 clones are present, 65% to 80% being singletons, with the ten largest covering about 4.5%. What was sequenced was PBMCs. The receptors stem from a middle-aged man in good health and CMV-seronegative.

This chain connects TRBV6-1 to TRBJ2-5, with 9 bases aligning to TRBD2. J was trimmed by 4 bases and V by 1 base; bases with no gene match: 7. From germline, CDR1 is MNHNS and CDR2 SASEGT. The CDR3 spans 16 residues. The chain's CDR3 is CASSEGGGGASETQYF. The DNA for the CDR3 is TGTGCCAGCAGTGAAGGGGGCGGGGGGGCCTCAGAGACCCAGTACTTC.

This clone was seen only a few times. The chain employs TRBV4-3 and TRBJ2-2; D possibly corresponds to TRBD2 (6 bases). The CDR3 contains 16 residues. V was shortened by 1 base and J by 8 bases, with 17 bases between the two germline ends. CDR1 is LGHNA, CDR2 YSLEER, per germline. CDR3 sequence (DNA): TGCGCCAGCAGCCAAGGGAGGACGGGTGCGGGAGGGGAGCTGTTTTTT. This sequence encodes CASSQGRTGAGGELFF.

The chain links TRBV5-1 to TRBJ1-2; D gene uncertain. The germline V and J ends were trimmed by 0 bases and 0 bases, with 12 bases remaining between them. This CDR3 comprises 16 residues. CDR1 and CDR2 from the germline V gene are SGHRS and YFSETQ. CDR3 protein: CASSLDAVAANYGYTF. CDR3 DNA: TGCGCCAGCAGCTTGGATGCTGTGGCAGCTAACTATGGCTACACCTTC.

V and J are TRBV7-8 and TRBJ1-4; perhaps TRBD1 as D (6 bases). This CDR3 is 13 amino acids long. V shed 7 bases and J shed 8 bases, with 14 bases lying between them. Looked up from germline, CDR1 is SGHVS and CDR2 is FQNEAQ. Written as DNA, the CDR3 is TGTGCCAGCAACCGGGACATGGACGAAAAACTGTTTTTT. It translates to CASNRDMDEKLFF.

The chain has TRBV21-1 and TRBJ2-7; the tabulated D call, TRBD1, remains unverified against the DNA. TRBV21-1 is recorded as a pseudogene. This CDR3 contains 19 residues. CDR3 sequence: CASSKEEGADRGRPYEQYF. For the CDR3, the DNA is TGTGCCAGCAGCAAAGAAGAAGGGGCTGACAGGGGGCGACCCTACGAGCAGTACTTC.

This clone has more than one count but fewer than ten. This chain connects TRBV2 to TRBJ2-7, with a tentative D call TRBD2 (6 bases). Trimming stripped 7 bases from V and 6 bases from J, with 10 bases between. Germline assignment: CDR1 SNHLY and CDR2 FYNNEI. The CDR3 loop spans 11 amino acids. Here the CDR3 reads CASTGGGEQYF. The CDR3 region has the DNA TGTGCCAGCACCGGGGGTGGCGAGCAGTACTTC.

The chain joins TRBV11-2 to TRBJ1-1; 9 nucleotides line up with TRBD1. Germline lookup yields CDR1 SGHAT and CDR2 FQNNGV. J lost 3 bases, V lost 5 bases, and 4 bases had no gene match. This CDR3 has 14 amino acids. CDR3 sequence: CASSRNRGHTEAFF. As DNA, the CDR3 is TGTGCCAGCAGCCGAAACAGGGGGCACACTGAAGCTTTCTTT.